The 17 T cell receptor beta chains below come from one sample, sequenced in a study of STAT3 mutations in large granular lymphocyte leukemia. No antigens are known for them. Study-wide results and caveats: At least one immunodominant TCR beta clonotype appeared in every T-cell large granular lymphocyte leukemia patient.

Generated by immunoSEQ multiplex PCR, the TCRdb table keeps only in-frame clones and is missing some. The sample consists of 25,000 to 30,000 clones, 70% to 80% of them appearing once. The material sequenced was peripheral blood mononuclear cells. These receptors were taken from a woman aged 45-59 years with T-cell large granular lymphocyte leukemia. Some clones in this sample may be carry-over from other donors' samples.

The chain has TRBV14 and TRBJ1-1; D gene ambiguous. Germline V gives CDR1 SGHDN, CDR2 FVKESK. CDR3 size: 14 residues. V was cut by 4 bases and J by 3 bases, with 12 bases left in between. The CDR3 sequence is CASSPRVGDTEAFF. CDR3 DNA sequence: TGTGCCAGCAGCCCCCGTGTCGGGGACACTGAAGCTTTCTTT.

This chain joins TRBV5-6 and TRBJ2-5, with D maybe TRBD2 (6 bases). The CDR3 covers 16 residues. Germline-derived CDR1 and CDR2 are SGHDT and YYEEEE. V shed 0 bases and J shed 0 bases, with 12 bases lying between them. DNA for the CDR3: TGTGCCAGCAGCTTGGGGTGGAGGGTCGACCAAGAGACCCAGTACTTC. This gives the protein CASSLGWRVDQETQYF. The entire variable domain, with the rest obtained from reference TRBV5-6 and TRBJ2-5, is as follows: DAGVTQSPTHLIKTRGQQVTLRCSPKSGHDTVSWYQQALGQGPQFIFQYYEEEERQRGNFPDRFSGHQFPNYSSELNVNALLLGDSALYLCASSLGWRVDQETQYFGPGTRLLVL.

The genes are TRBV5-6 and TRBJ2-3, with D perhaps matching TRBD2 (5 bases). Germline values: CDR1 SGHDT, CDR2 YYEEEE. This CDR3 contains 14 residues. Trimming stripped 0 bases from V and 4 bases from J, with 9 bases between. DNA of the CDR3: TGTGCCAGCAGCTTGGTAGGGAGTGCAGATACGCAGTATTTT. Residues: CASSLVGSADTQYF.

The gene calls are TRBV30 and TRBJ1-4, with 10 bases that match TRBD1. The germline V gene has CDR1 GTSNPN and CDR2 SVGIG (reference sequence). The CDR3 is 17 residues long. The V and J ends lost 2 bases and 0 bases, in that order; junction bases with no gene match: 6. CDR3 loop: CAWSRDRGPATNEKLFF. The CDR3 coding sequence is TGTGCCTGGAGTAGGGACAGGGGTCCTGCAACTAATGAAAAACTGTTTTTT.

V is TRBV14 and J is TRBJ1-2; D gene ambiguous. The CDR3 has 13 amino acids. V lost 3 bases and J lost 4, with 9 bases in between. Germline assignment: CDR1 SGHDN and CDR2 FVKESK. CDR3 DNA sequence: TGTGCCAGCAGCCAGGGAGAGGGCTATGGCTACACCTTC. It codes for CASSQGEGYGYTF.

The gene calls are TRBV6-1 and TRBJ1-1; possible D gene TRBD1, 5 bases. CDR3 length: 14 residues. Germline CDR1 MNHNS, CDR2 SASEGT. The V end lost 10 bases, the J end lost 1 base, and 16 bases lay between the germline ends. In DNA form, the CDR3 reads TGTGCCACCCAACGTCACGGACAGAACACTGAAGCTTTCTTT. Encoded protein: CATQRHGQNTEAFF.

The CDR3 protein is CASSSRWNTNEKLFF. DNA for the CDR3: TGTGCCAGCAGTTCGAGATGGAACACTAATGAAAAACTGTTTTTT. The rearrangement joins TRBV27 to TRBJ1-4; no clear D. The CDR3 is 15 residues long. V lost 4 bases and J lost 2, with 11 bases in between. Germline V gives CDR1 MNHEY, CDR2 SMNVEV (reference sequence).

This chain uses TRBV5-1 with TRBJ1-2, with TRBD1 identical over 8 bases. V lost 5 bases to trimming and J lost 7 bases; unmatched junction nucleotides: 10. The CDR3 loop spans 14 amino acids. Germline assignment: CDR1 SGHRS and CDR2 YFSETQ. The DNA of the CDR3 is TGCGCCAGCAGTTATTATGGACAGGGCGGTGGCTACACCTTC. It yields the protein CASSYYGQGGGYTF. The full variable domain, its missing parts supplied by reference TRBV5-1 and TRBJ1-2, is KAGVTQTPRYLIKTRGQQVTLSCSPISGHRSVSWYQQTPGQGLQFLFEYFSETQRNKGNFPGRFSGRQFSNSRSEMNVSTLELGDSALYLCASSYYGQGGGYTFGSGTRLTVV.

The V gene is TRBV2, the J gene TRBJ2-5, with 11 bases matching TRBD2. This CDR3 is built from 15 residues. The J segment lost 4 bases and the V segment lost 2 bases, leaving 3 bases of the junction unmatched. Germline CDR1 SNHLY, CDR2 FYNNEI. The CDR3 is CASSELLAGGETQYF. The CDR3 region has the DNA TGTGCCAGCAGTGAACTCCTAGCGGGAGGAGAGACCCAGTACTTC.

V is TRBV4-1 and J is TRBJ1-1; possible D gene TRBD1, 5 bases. Germline CDR1 is MGHRA and CDR2 is YSYEKL. This CDR3 contains 16 residues. Trimming cost V 3 bases and J 4 bases, with 18 bases left between them. The CDR3 DNA reads as TGCGCCAGCAGCCAGGGGGGGGGAAACAAGGGCACTGAAGCTTTCTTT. It translates to CASSQGGGNKGTEAFF.

V gene TRBV5-1 combines with J gene TRBJ2-3; 7 nucleotides match TRBD2. J lost 0 bases, V lost 7 bases, and 5 bases had no gene match. Germline CDR1 SGHRS, CDR2 YFSETQ. This CDR3 contains 14 residues. The CDR3 DNA reads TGCGCCAGCCGGGACTACACTAGCACAGATACGCAGTATTTT. Encoded protein: CASRDYTSTDTQYF.

A few counts support this clone. J is TRBJ2-1 and V is TRBV7-9, with D perhaps TRBD2 (6 bases). Trimming cost V 5 bases and J 4 bases, with 21 bases left between them. Germline V CDR1 and CDR2: SEHNR, FQNEAQ (reference sequence). The CDR3 covers 17 residues. Written as DNA, the CDR3 is TGTGCCAGCAGCCCAAGCCGGCTAGCCGGAGGGTACAATGAGCAGTTCTTC. This gives the protein CASSPSRLAGGYNEQFF.

The chain uses TRBV5-4 and TRBJ2-3, with D hard to call. Germline CDR1 and CDR2: SGHNT and YYREEE (reference sequence). V lost 1 base, J lost 6 bases, and 21 bases lay in between. The CDR3 has 17 amino acids. The CDR3 nucleotides read TGTGCCAGCAGCTTGCTTTCCGGACCCTGGAATGCTGATACGCAGTATTTT. Protein product: CASSLLSGPWNADTQYF.

The chain carries TRBV6-6 and TRBJ1-1; 9 bases fit TRBD1. Germline assignment: CDR1 MNHNY and CDR2 SVGAGI (reference sequence). This CDR3 is 15 amino acids long. Trimming took 2 bases from V and 7 from J; bases not matched to a gene: 8. The CDR3 DNA follows: TGTGCCAGCAGTTACCCCGGGACAGGGAATAGTGAAGCTTTCTTT. This gives the protein CASSYPGTGNSEAFF.

The V gene is TRBV2, the J gene TRBJ2-5; 9 bases are shared with TRBD2. V shed 6 bases, J shed 4 bases, and the junction held 6 bases outside the gene matches. Looked up from germline, CDR1 is SNHLY and CDR2 is FYNNEI. The CDR3 is 14 amino acids. CDR3 nucleotide sequence: TGTGCCAGCAGGAACTCACTAGCGGGAGAGACCCAGTACTTC. This codes for CASRNSLAGETQYF.

The V call is TRBV27, the J call TRBJ2-7; D is undetermined. V was clipped by 5 bases and J by 2 bases, with 13 bases between them. The germline V gene encodes CDR1 MNHEY and CDR2 SMNVEV (reference sequence). The CDR3 sequence is 14 residues long. Here the CDR3 DNA reads TGTGCCAGCAGTCCAAACATGATAACCTACGAGCAGTACTTC. Translating it yields CASSPNMITYEQYF.

This chain connects TRBV13 to TRBJ2-7; 7 positions agree with TRBD2. V lost 1 base and J lost 2; bases outside the gene matches: 14. CDR3 size: 18 residues. The germline V gene has CDR1 PRHDT and CDR2 FYEKMQ (reference sequence). CDR3: CASSLVTGGGGRAYEQYF. The CDR3 DNA sequence: TGTGCCAGCAGCTTAGTGACCGGTGGGGGGGGAAGAGCCTACGAGCAGTACTTC.